This entry describes one TCR beta chain. No antigen is known for it. This sample was included in a study of T cell clonotyping in hematopoietic cell transplantation. Germline V gene data show CDR1 as SGHTA and CDR2 as FQGNSA. The CDR3 consists of 14 residues. V was shortened by 6 bases and J by 5 bases, with 13 bases between the two germline ends. Time point reported: recipient sample about 28 days before transplant, after cytoreduction. TCRdb's table, derived via immunoSEQ multiplex PCR, lists solely in-frame clones and lacks some. The sample consists of tens of thousands of clones, 95% of them appearing once. Findings and caveats of the study: Few recipient clonotypes overlapped donors; over 95% were de novo at given depth. Higher Inverse Simpson Index values in graft donor and pretransplant recipient predicted broader posttransplant TCR diversity. Cells were unsorted, so CD4 and CD8 contributions were not separated.

The V call is TRBV7-2, the J call TRBJ1-4; D is possibly TRBD1 (6 bases). The sample here was peripheral blood mononuclear cells, taken before stem cell transplant. This sequence was found in a man aged 40-55 years with chronic myeloid leukemia. Some clones in this sample may be carry-over from other donors' samples. This CDR3 reads CASSPDRSNEKLFF. The CDR3, as DNA: TGTGCCAGCAGTCCCGACAGGTCGAATGAAAAACTGTTTTTT.